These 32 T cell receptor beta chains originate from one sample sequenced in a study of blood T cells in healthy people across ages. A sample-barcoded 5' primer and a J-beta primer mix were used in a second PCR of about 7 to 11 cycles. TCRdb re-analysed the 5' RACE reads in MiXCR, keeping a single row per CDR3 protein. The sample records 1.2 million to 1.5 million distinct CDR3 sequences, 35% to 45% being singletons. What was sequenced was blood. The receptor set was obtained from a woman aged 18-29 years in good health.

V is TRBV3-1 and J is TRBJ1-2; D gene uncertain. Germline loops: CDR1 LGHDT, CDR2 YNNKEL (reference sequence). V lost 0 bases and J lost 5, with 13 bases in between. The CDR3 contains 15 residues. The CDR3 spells CASSQDSGVGYGYTF. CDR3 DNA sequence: TGTGCCAGCAGCCAAGATAGCGGGGTAGGATATGGCTACACCTTC.

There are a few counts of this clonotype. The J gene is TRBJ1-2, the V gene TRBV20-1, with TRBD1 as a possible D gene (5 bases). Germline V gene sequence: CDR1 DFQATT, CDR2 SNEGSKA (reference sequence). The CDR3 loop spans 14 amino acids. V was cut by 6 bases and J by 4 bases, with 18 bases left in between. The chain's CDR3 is CSAIADRDVYGYTF. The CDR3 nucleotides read TGCAGTGCAATTGCCGACAGAGACGTCTATGGCTACACCTTC.

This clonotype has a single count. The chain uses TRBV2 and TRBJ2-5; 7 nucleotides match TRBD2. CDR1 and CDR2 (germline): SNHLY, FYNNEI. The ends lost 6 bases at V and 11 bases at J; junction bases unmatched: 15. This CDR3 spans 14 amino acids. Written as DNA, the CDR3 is TGTGCCAGCAGCTGGGGACGGGACTACAATAAGCAGTACTTC. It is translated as CASSWGRDYNKQYF.

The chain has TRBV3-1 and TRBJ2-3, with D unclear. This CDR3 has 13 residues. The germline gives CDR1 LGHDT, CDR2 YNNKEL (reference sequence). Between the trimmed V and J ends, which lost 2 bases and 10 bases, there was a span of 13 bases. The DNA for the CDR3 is TGTGCCAGCAGCCAATTGTCAGCTTGGTCGCAGTATTTT. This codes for CASSQLSAWSQYF.

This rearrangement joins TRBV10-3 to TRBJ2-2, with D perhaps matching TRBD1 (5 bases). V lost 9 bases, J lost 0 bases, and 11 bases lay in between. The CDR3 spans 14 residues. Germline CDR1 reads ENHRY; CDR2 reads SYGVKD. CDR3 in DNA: TGTGCCATTCTGGACACAGCGAACACCGGGGAGCTGTTTTTT. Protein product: CAILDTANTGELFF.

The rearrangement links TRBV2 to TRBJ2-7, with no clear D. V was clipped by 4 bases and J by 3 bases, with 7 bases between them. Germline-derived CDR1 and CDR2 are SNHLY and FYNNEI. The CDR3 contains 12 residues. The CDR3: CASSAENYEQYF. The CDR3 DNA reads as TGTGCCAGCAGTGCCGAGAACTACGAGCAGTACTTC.

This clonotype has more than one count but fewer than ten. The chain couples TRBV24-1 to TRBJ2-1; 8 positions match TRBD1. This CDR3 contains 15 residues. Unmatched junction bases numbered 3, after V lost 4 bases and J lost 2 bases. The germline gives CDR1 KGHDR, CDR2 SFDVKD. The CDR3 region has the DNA TGTGCCACCAGTGAGACGGGACAGGCCTACAATGAGCAGTTCTTC. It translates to CATSETGQAYNEQFF.

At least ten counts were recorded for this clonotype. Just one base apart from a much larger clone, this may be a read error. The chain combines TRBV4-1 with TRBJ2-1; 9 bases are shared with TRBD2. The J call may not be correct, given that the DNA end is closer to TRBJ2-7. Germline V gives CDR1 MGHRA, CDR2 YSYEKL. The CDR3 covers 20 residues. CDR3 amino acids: CASSPRPLDSGGLSYNEQYF. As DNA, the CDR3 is TGCGCCAGCAGCCCACGCCCTCTGGATAGCGGGGGCCTCTCCTACAATGAGCAGTACTTC.

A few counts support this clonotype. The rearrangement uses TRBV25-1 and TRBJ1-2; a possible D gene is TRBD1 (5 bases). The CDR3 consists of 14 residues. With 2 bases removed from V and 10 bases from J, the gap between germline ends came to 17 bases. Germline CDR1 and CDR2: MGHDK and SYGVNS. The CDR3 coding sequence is TGTGCCAGCAGTGAACACGGTGACAGCCCTTCCTACACCTTC. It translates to CASSEHGDSPSYTF.

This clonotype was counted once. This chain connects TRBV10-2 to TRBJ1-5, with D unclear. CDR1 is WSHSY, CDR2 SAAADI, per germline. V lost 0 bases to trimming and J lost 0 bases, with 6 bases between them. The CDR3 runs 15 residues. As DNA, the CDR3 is TGCGCCAGCAGTGAGTCGAGTGGTAGCAATCAGCCCCAGCATTTT. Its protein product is CASSESSGSNQPQHF.

The CDR3 region has the DNA TGCGCCAGCAGCGAACAGGGCGGGTCCTACGAGCAGTACTTC. Translated, it gives CASSEQGGSYEQYF. V usage is TRBV5-1 and J usage is TRBJ2-7; maybe TRBD1 (6 bases). CDR3 length: 14 amino acids. The germline gives CDR1 SGHRS, CDR2 YFSETQ. V lost 4 bases and J 1 base, leaving 12 bases between the germline ends.

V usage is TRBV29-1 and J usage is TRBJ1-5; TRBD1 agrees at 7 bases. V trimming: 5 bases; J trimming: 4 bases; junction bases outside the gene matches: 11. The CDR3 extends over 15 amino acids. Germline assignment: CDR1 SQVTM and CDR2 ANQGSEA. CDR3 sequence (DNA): TGCAGCGTTAAGACAGGGACGGGAGAAAATCAGCCCCAGCATTTT. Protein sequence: CSVKTGTGENQPQHF.

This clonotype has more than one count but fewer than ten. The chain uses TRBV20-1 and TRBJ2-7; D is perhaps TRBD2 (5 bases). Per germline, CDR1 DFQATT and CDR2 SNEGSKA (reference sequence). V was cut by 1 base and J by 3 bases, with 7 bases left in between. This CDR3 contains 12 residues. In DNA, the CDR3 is TGCAGTGCTAGAGGGAGCGGCTACGAGCAGTACTTC. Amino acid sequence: CSARGSGYEQYF.

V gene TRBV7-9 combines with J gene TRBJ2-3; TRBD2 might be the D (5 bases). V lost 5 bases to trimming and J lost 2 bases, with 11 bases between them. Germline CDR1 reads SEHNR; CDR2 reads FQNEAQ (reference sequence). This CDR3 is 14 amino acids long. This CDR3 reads CASSRTGNTDTQYF. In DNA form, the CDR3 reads TGTGCCAGCAGCCGGACTGGGAACACAGATACGCAGTATTTT.

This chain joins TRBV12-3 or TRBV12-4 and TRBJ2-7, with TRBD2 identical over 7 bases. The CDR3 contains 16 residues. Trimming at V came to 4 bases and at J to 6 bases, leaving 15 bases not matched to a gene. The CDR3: CASSSPPTSAYAEQYF. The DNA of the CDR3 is TGTGCCAGCAGTTCCCCGCCAACTAGCGCTTATGCCGAGCAGTACTTC.

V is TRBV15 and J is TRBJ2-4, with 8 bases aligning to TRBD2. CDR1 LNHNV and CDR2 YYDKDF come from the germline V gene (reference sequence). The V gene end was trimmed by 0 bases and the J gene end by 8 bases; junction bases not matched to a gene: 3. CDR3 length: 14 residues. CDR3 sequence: CATSRDTSGDIQYF. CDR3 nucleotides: TGTGCCACCAGCAGAGATACTAGCGGAGACATTCAGTACTTC.

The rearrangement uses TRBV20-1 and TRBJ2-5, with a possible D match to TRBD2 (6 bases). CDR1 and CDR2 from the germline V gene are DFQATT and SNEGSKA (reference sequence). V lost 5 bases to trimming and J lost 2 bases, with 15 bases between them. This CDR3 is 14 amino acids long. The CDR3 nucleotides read TGCAGTGCTGGGAGCCGGGGACTGCAAGAGACCCAGTACTTC. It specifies CSAGSRGLQETQYF.

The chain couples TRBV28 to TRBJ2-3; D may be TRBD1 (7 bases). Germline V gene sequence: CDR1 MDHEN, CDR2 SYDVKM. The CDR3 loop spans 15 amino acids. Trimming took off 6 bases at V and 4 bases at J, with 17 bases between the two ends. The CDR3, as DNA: TGTGCCAGCAGCCCCCAGGGGGGCGGGGCAGATACGCAGTATTTT. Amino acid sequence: CASSPQGGGADTQYF.

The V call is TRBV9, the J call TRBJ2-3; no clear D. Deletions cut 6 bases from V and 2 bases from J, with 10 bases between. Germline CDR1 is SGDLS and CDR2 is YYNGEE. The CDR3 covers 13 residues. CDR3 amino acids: CASNDAPTDTQYF. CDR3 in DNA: TGTGCCAGCAACGACGCCCCCACAGATACGCAGTATTTT.

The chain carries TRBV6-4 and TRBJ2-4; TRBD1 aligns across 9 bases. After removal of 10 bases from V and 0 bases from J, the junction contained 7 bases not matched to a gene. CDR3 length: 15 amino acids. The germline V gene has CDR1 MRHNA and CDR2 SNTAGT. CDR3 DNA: TGTGCCATGGTTTACAGGGGGCTAGCCAAAAACATTCAGTACTTC. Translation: CAMVYRGLAKNIQYF.

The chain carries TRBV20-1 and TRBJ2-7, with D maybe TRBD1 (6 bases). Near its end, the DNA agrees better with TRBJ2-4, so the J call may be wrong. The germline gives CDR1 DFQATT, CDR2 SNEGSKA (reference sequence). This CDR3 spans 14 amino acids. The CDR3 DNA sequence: TGCAGTGCTAGCTCGAAGACAGGAGTAAACATTCAGTACTTC. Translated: CSASSKTGVNIQYF.

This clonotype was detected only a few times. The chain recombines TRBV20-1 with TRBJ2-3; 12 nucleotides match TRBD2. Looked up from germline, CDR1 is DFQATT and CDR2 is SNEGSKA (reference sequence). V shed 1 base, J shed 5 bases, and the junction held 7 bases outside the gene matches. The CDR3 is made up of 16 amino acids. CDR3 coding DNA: TGCAGTGCTAGAGCCCCTAGACTAGCGGGAGTAGATACGCAGTATTTT. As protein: CSARAPRLAGVDTQYF.

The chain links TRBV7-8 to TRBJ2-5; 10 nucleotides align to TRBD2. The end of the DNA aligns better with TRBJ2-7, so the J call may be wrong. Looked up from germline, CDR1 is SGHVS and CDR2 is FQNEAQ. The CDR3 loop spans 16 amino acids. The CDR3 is CASSPEPAGGPYEQYF. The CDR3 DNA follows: TGTGCCAGCAGCCCCGAACCAGCGGGGGGGCCTTACGAGCAGTACTTC.

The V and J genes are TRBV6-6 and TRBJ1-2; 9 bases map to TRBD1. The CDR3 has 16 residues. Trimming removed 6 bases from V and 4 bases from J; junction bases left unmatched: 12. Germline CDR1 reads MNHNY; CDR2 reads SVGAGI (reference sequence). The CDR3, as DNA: TGTGCCAGCAGGCTAACACGGGACAGGGAGGCCTATGGCTACACCTTC. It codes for CASRLTRDREAYGYTF.

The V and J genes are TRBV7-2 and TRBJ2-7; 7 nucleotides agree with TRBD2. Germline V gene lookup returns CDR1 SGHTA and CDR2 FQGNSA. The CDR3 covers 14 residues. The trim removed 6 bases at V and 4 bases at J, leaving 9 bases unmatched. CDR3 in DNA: TGTGCCAGCAGTGATGGCGGGAGCTCGTACGAGCAGTACTTC. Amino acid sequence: CASSDGGSSYEQYF.

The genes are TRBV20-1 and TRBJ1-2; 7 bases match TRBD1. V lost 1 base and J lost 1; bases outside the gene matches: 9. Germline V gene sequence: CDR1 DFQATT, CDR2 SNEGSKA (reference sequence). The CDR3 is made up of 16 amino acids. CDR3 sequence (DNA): TGCAGTGCTAGAGTGGGCAGGGGGGGGGATAACTATGGCTACACCTTC. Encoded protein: CSARVGRGGDNYGYTF.

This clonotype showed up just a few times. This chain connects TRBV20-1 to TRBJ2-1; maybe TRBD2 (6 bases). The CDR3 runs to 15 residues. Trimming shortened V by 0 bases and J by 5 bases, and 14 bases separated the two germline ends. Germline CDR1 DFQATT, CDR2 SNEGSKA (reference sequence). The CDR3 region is CSARDGGGINNEQFF. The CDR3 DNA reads TGCAGTGCTAGAGATGGGGGAGGAATTAACAATGAGCAGTTCTTC.

The CDR3 DNA follows: TGTGCCAGCAGCACACCCCAGGGGACGACCCAAGAGACCCAGTACTTC. It encodes CASSTPQGTTQETQYF. V usage is TRBV5-5 and J usage is TRBJ2-5, with D tentatively TRBD1 (6 bases). Between the trimmed V and J ends, which lost 4 bases and 1 base, there was a span of 17 bases. The CDR3 runs to 16 residues. Looked up from germline, CDR1 is SGHKS and CDR2 is YYEKEE (reference sequence).

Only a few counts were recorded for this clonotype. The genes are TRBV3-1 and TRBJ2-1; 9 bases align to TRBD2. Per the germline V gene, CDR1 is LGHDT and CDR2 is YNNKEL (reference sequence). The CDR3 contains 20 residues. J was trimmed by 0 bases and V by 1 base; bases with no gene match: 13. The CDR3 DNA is TGTGCCAGCAGCCAAGGCCCTAGCGGGACTACCCAAAGCTCCTACAATGAGCAGTTCTTC. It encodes CASSQGPSGTTQSSYNEQFF.

The CDR3 here is CASSVGTASATNEKLFF. The CDR3 coding sequence is TGTGCCAGCAGCGTAGGAACAGCCTCCGCAACTAATGAAAAACTGTTTTTT. This chain links TRBV9 with TRBJ1-4; D is unclear. Trimming removed 0 bases from V and 0 bases from J, with 12 bases in between. CDR3 size: 17 residues. Germline V lookup: CDR1 SGDLS, CDR2 YYNGEE.

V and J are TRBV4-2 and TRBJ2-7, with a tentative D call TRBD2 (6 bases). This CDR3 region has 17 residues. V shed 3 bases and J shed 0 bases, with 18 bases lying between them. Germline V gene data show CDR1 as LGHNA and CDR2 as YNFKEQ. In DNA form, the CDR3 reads TGTGCCAGCAGCCACGGGGGATTTAGGGACGACTCCTACGAGCAGTACTTC. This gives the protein CASSHGGFRDDSYEQYF.

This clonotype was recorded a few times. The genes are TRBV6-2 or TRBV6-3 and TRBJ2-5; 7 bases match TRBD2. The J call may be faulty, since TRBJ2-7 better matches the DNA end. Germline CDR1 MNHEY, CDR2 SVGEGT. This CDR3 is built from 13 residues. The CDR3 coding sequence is TGTGCCAGCTCTGGGGGGGGTTTCGACGAGCAGTACTTC. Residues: CASSGGGFDEQYF.